This entry is about one T cell receptor beta chain. This clone's antigen is unknown. Per-base qualities were not stored, and no clone one base away is much larger. The sample's time point, from its label and the paper: about 28 days (+/-7) after the second vaccine dose. The treatment or condition label on this specimen signifies: meningococcal conjugate vaccine given as trial control. Vaccinee samples came from UK trials COV001 and COV002, including a single-blind randomized controlled phase 2/3 trial of AZD1222 (ChAdOx1 nCoV-19) in healthy adults. For TCRbeta chain sequencing, PBMC samples were collected from trial participants at day 0 and at day 28 after the second dose. Inclusive of the bounding cysteine and phenylalanine, the CDR3 is 17 residues long. Only the CDR3 part of the read is kept: 51 bases, read in frame from the first base. V lost 4 bases and J lost 0 bases, and the count of bases not matched to a germline gene is 8.

The CDR3 regions of human TCRbeta chains were analyzed by immunosequencing. The published analysis was carried out like this. TCRs in the repertoires were matched against a reference library of SARS-CoV-2-specific TCRs that had been generated with the MIRA antigen-specificity platform. Breadth was defined as the fraction of unique TCRs that were SARS-CoV-2-associated, and depth was defined as the fraction of total T cells that were SARS-CoV-2-associated. Using the MIRA data, each spike-specific TCR was mapped to the spike region that the TCR reacts to and placed in a CD4 or CD8 class. Log10-transformed breadth and depth values were compared by one-way ANOVA with Sidak's multiple comparisons tests. This is the immuneACCESS table as TCRdb keeps it, with only in-frame sequences that have V and J called. A part of the clones is gone; compared with another copy, unresolved V genes explain less than half, and the rest is unexplained. V, J and clone size are taken as reported in that table, and D and trimming were inferred from the DNA itself. The sample has roughly 180,000 clones on record, about 93% of them singletons. More than 0.85% of the sample is in the top ten clones.

The data derive from a study of T cell responses to AZD1222 COVID-19 vaccine (dated by TCRdb to the early 2020s). Context from the whole study: A total of roughly 240 trial participants underwent TCR sequencing, of whom about 210 received two doses of AZD1222 and some 25 received two doses of the MenACWY control vaccine. Trial participants were enrolled by age into 18-55, 56-69 and 70-plus year subgroups, with roughly 150, 30 and 60 TCR-sequenced participants respectively. The paper's findings and limits, for the study overall: The vaccine-associated CD4 TCRs covered the entire spike protein, and the dominant responses fell in regions 160-218 and 743-854. Conclusions about previously exposed vaccinees are limited, since just five or six AZD1222 recipients were seropositive for SARS-CoV-2 at baseline. Because no day 14 peak-response samples were available, the repertoires could be characterized only after the peak T cell response. Participants were mostly white British, with more females than males. The authors suggested clonal diversity may have been underestimated. Nearly half of unique spike-specific TCRs reportedly recognized epitopes outside regions mutated in the B.1.351 and B.1.1.7 variants. In the small 56-69-year group, the increase in depth fell short of significance, most likely because of low power. A significant rise in spike-specific TCR breadth and depth was observed after two AZD1222 doses relative to day 0 and relative to MenACWY recipients.

This sequence originates from an adult who received the MenACWY meningococcal vaccine as a control. The rearrangement combines TRBV23-1 with TRBJ1-3; TRBD1 fits 8 bases in the junction. TRBV23-1 is labeled an ORF, and its function is uncertain. The source material was peripheral blood, sampled 28 days after the second dose of the MenACWY control vaccine. The CDR3 amino acid sequence is: CASSPPRQGTSGNTIYF. The DNA reads TGCGCCAGCAGTCCCCCTCGACAGGGGACCTCTGGAAACACCATATATTTT.